The source of this T cell receptor (beta chain) is a study of shared clonotypes between healthy human individuals. Germline trimming cut 7 bases from V and 1 base from J; bases unmatched to any gene: 10. Germline CDR1 reads SGHRS; CDR2 reads YFSETQ. The CDR3 runs 15 residues. CD45RA-negative memory and CD45RA+ naive subsets were split from the CD4+ cells. The method was immunoSEQ multiplex PCR; TCRdb's version includes in-frame clones alone and lacks a portion of them. The data show roughly 2.4 million clones, approximately 95% seen once. The study's findings and limits: Clonotype sharing across four donors was observed for around 4.5% of naive CD4 clonotypes. Naive subsets tended to show greater estimated richness than memory subsets.

As for this clone: Its antigen remains unknown.

Sequencing was performed on naive CD4+ T cells sorted from blood. The subset was: CD45RA+ positively selected. The chain carries TRBV5-1 and TRBJ2-5; 7 bases fit TRBD2. The sequence came from a man between 18 and 35 years old in good health. The CDR3 coding sequence is TGCGCCAGCCGCCGGACAAGCGGGACCCAAGAGACCCAGTACTTC. Translated, it gives CASRRTSGTQETQYF.